These 21 T cell receptor beta chains were sequenced from one sample in a study of somatic mutations in cytotoxic T cells in rheumatoid arthritis. Profiled with immunoSEQ multiplex PCR; TCRdb holds only in-frame clones, not every one. The sample has around 19,000 clones, 65% to 70% seen once. The sequenced material came from CD8+ T cells sorted from blood. These receptors were obtained from an adult with rheumatoid arthritis.

The chain links TRBV5-1 to TRBJ1-2; weak D call: TRBD1 (6 bases). The germline gives CDR1 SGHRS, CDR2 YFSETQ. Trimming removed 0 bases at V and 2 bases at J, with 17 bases between. This CDR3 contains 17 residues. The CDR3 DNA reads TGCGCCAGCAGCTTGGAGGGTTCGACAGGTGGGAACTATGGCTACACCTTC. It is translated as CASSLEGSTGGNYGYTF.

The chain uses TRBV7-9 and TRBJ2-1; 8 nucleotides match TRBD2. Germline V gene sequence: CDR1 SEHNR, CDR2 FQNEAQ (reference sequence). Trimming cost V 1 base and J 5 bases; bases outside gene matches: 7. This CDR3 contains 16 residues. CDR3 bases: TGTGCCAGCAGCTTAGGAGGCGGGGGGACCGACAATGAGCAGTTCTTC. Protein sequence: CASSLGGGGTDNEQFF.

The chain's CDR3 is CASSLLRGLDTGELFF. The DNA of the CDR3 is TGTGCCAGCAGTTTACTACGGGGACTCGACACCGGGGAGCTGTTTTTT. This chain joins TRBV28 and TRBJ2-2, with D perhaps TRBD2 (6 bases). Trimming cost V 2 bases and J 3 bases, with 13 bases left between them. This CDR3 is 16 amino acids long. Germline values: CDR1 MDHEN, CDR2 SYDVKM.

A single count supports this clone. The J gene is TRBJ2-5, the V gene TRBV9, with 8 nucleotides matching TRBD2. This CDR3 contains 15 residues. With 0 bases clipped from V and 1 base from J, the junction kept 2 bases outside the gene matches. Germline V CDR1 and CDR2: SGDLS, YYNGEE. In DNA form, the CDR3 reads TGTGCCAGCAGCGTAGGCGGGGGGATCCAAGAGACCCAGTACTTC. Protein: CASSVGGGIQETQYF. The variable domain in full, with the rest retrieved from reference TRBV9 and TRBJ2-5, is DSGVTQTPKHLITATGQRVTLRCSPRSGDLSVYWYQQSLDQGLQFLIQYYNGEERAKGNILERFSAQQFPDLHSELNLSSLELGDSALYFCASSVGGGIQETQYFGPGTRLLVL.

This clone was detected a few times. The V gene is TRBV4-3, the J gene TRBJ2-2; unclear D gene. With 0 bases removed from V and 7 bases from J, the gap between germline ends came to 9 bases. Germline V gene lookup returns CDR1 LGHNA and CDR2 YSLEER. The CDR3 runs 14 residues. CDR3 bases: TGCGCCAGCAGCCAAGATCGGGTAAACGGGGAGCTGTTTTTT. It specifies CASSQDRVNGELFF.

The genes are TRBV4-1 and TRBJ1-4; D is ambiguous. Looked up from germline, CDR1 is MGHRA and CDR2 is YSYEKL. V was trimmed by 3 bases and J by 3 bases, leaving 17 bases between them. This CDR3 region has 17 residues. The CDR3 coding sequence is TGCGCCAGCAGCCACCTCCTCCGGGCCCTAGCTAATGAAAAACTGTTTTTT. This gives the protein CASSHLLRALANEKLFF.

The rearrangement joins TRBV7-9 to TRBJ2-7; 7 positions match TRBD1. The ends lost 8 bases at V and 2 bases at J; junction bases unmatched: 9. The length of the CDR3 is 14 residues. The germline V gene encodes CDR1 SEHNR and CDR2 FQNEAQ (reference sequence). This CDR3 reads CASSSGQEAYEQYF. Written as DNA, the CDR3 is TGTGCCAGCTCCTCCGGACAGGAGGCCTACGAGCAGTACTTC.

The CDR3 DNA follows: TGTGCCAGCAGCCTACAGGGGACGATTGGAAACACCATATATTTT. It specifies CASSLQGTIGNTIYF. This chain links TRBV6-5 with TRBJ1-3, with 7 bases identical to TRBD1. Germline-derived CDR1 and CDR2 are MNHEY and SVGAGI. V lost 6 bases and J lost 3; bases outside the gene matches: 8. The CDR3 totals 15 residues.

The rearrangement links TRBV25-1 to TRBJ1-1, with 11 bases that match TRBD1. From germline, CDR1 is MGHDK and CDR2 SYGVNS. V was pared by 0 bases and J by 2 bases, with 5 bases of the junction left unmatched. The CDR3 is made up of 17 amino acids. The CDR3, as DNA: TGTGCCAGCAGTGAATATAGGGGACAGGGGGTAAACACTGAAGCTTTCTTT. It encodes CASSEYRGQGVNTEAFF.

V usage is TRBV7-6 and J usage is TRBJ2-3; TRBD2 matches at 7 bases. CDR3 length: 14 residues. Losses at the gene ends were 3 bases for V and 1 base for J; bases not matched to a gene: 1. CDR1 SGHVS and CDR2 FNYEAQ come from the germline V gene. This CDR3 reads CASSLAGGTDTQYF. The CDR3 coding sequence is TGTGCCAGCAGCTTGGCGGGGGGCACAGATACGCAGTATTTT.

In its sample, this clone was seen once. This chain uses TRBV28 with TRBJ1-1; D remains ambiguous. CDR1 MDHEN and CDR2 SYDVKM come from the germline V gene. The CDR3 length is 13 residues. Trimming removed 3 bases from V and 4 bases from J, with 9 bases in between. In DNA form, the CDR3 reads TGTGCCAGCAGTTTCTTTGGCAGCACTGAAGCTTTCTTT. Translating gives CASSFFGSTEAFF.

CDR3 DNA: TGTGCCAGCAGTTACAACGGGGGGGAGGACGAGCAGTACTTC. This translates into CASSYNGGEDEQYF. The V gene is TRBV6-5, the J gene TRBJ2-7, with 8 bases fitting TRBD2. The ends lost 2 bases at V and 5 bases at J; junction bases unmatched: 5. The CDR3 is 14 amino acids. From germline, CDR1 is MNHEY and CDR2 SVGAGI.

The gene calls are TRBV7-3 and TRBJ2-2, with TRBD1 matching over 10 bases. J gave up 2 bases and V 3 bases, and 6 bases lay outside the gene matches. CDR3 length: 17 residues. Per the germline V gene, CDR1 is SGHTA and CDR2 is FQGTGA. CDR3: CASSFPRDRGNTGELFF. CDR3 DNA sequence: TGTGCCAGCAGCTTCCCCCGGGACAGGGGCAACACCGGGGAGCTGTTTTTT.

The chain recombines TRBV6-5 with TRBJ2-1; unclear D gene. Germline CDR1 MNHEY, CDR2 SVGAGI. Trimming shortened V by 2 bases and J by 7 bases, and 12 bases separated the two germline ends. The CDR3 is 14 residues long. The CDR3 sequence is CASSYNSGPNEQFF. As DNA, the CDR3 is TGTGCCAGCAGTTACAATAGTGGGCCTAATGAGCAGTTCTTC.

This clone has a single count. The chain recombines TRBV27 with TRBJ1-5; D is possibly TRBD1 (6 bases). Trimming removed 6 bases from V and 3 bases from J, with 12 bases in between. This CDR3 is 14 amino acids long. CDR1 and CDR2 from the germline V gene are MNHEY and SMNVEV (reference sequence). The CDR3 nucleotides read TGTGCCAGCAGCCCACAGGGTTACAATCAGCCCCAGCATTTT. This translates into CASSPQGYNQPQHF.

The chain joins TRBV7-9 to TRBJ2-7; perhaps TRBD2 as D (6 bases). The germline gives CDR1 SEHNR, CDR2 FQNEAQ (reference sequence). Trimming took 5 bases from V and 6 from J, leaving 14 bases between them. There are 13 residues in the CDR3. CDR3 residues: CASSPSGGFEQYF. In DNA form, the CDR3 reads TGTGCCAGCAGCCCCAGTGGGGGGTTCGAGCAGTACTTC.

The CDR3 nucleotides read TGTGCCACCATCCCGGGGGGACGCACAGATACGCAGTATTTT. It translates to CATIPGGRTDTQYF. V and J are TRBV27 and TRBJ2-3; 7 bases are a match to TRBD2. CDR3 length: 14 amino acids. V dropped 10 bases and J dropped 1; count of bases not matched to a gene: 8. Per germline, CDR1 MNHEY and CDR2 SMNVEV (reference sequence).

The CDR3 loop is CASSQTGNTEAFF. In nucleotides, the CDR3 is TGCGCCAGCAGCCAAACAGGTAACACTGAAGCTTTCTTT. The chain combines TRBV4-3 with TRBJ1-1; D is perhaps TRBD1 (5 bases). The V gene's germline CDR1 is LGHNA and CDR2 YSLEER. This CDR3 is 13 amino acids long. Trimming pared 2 bases from V and 2 bases from J, leaving 6 bases between.

The rearrangement joins TRBV10-1 to TRBJ2-1, with D maybe TRBD2 (6 bases). The V gene lost 2 bases and the J gene lost 5 bases, with 13 bases spanning the gap. CDR1 and CDR2 from the germline V gene are WNHNN and SYGVQD (reference sequence). The CDR3 runs to 15 residues. CDR3 DNA sequence: TGCGCCAGCAGTGAGGAGGAGGGCGGCGACAATGAGCAGTTCTTC. Protein: CASSEEEGGDNEQFF.

The chain joins TRBV6-4 to TRBJ2-1, with D tentatively TRBD2 (6 bases). V was shortened by 2 bases and J by 5 bases, with 10 bases between the two germline ends. This CDR3 region has 14 residues. The V gene's germline CDR1 is MRHNA and CDR2 SNTAGT. The CDR3 DNA sequence: TGTGCCAGCAGTGACACGGGAGCCGACAATGAGCAGTTCTTC. As protein: CASSDTGADNEQFF.

The V and J genes are TRBV11-1 and TRBJ2-5; 8 bases line up with TRBD1. The CDR3 extends over 14 amino acids. V lost 5 bases and J lost 3; bases outside the gene matches: 5. Germline CDR1 SGHAT, CDR2 FQDESV (reference sequence). CDR3 nucleotides: TGTGCCAGCAGCCCCCTGACAGGGGAAGAGACCCAGTACTTC. The encoded protein is CASSPLTGEETQYF.